This TCR beta chain was profiled in a study of HIV-infected patients and healthy controls. General observations from the study: During therapy, HIV-associated CDR3s fell significantly in frequency, while CMV-associated CDR3s did not change significantly.

Antiretroviral therapy had run roughly three months, about 14 weeks, before follow-up blood collection. Whole blood was used without fractionation, so all unsorted peripheral T cells were included. Reverse transcription used around 500 ng RNA and constant-region primers for alpha and beta. Separate chain-specific third strand synthesis with multiplexing indices produced the alpha and beta libraries. The cDNA received a 5' RACE adapter containing a random hexamer plus an SP2 sequencing primer site. From the 5' RACE reads, TCRdb called clonotypes with MiXCR, one entry per CDR3 protein. The sample lists about 10,000 distinct CDR3 sequences, nearly 6% seen once, with over 25% in the top ten. CDR3 length equals 11 residues. V shed 5 bases and J shed 5 bases, with 3 bases lying between them. This clonotype is judged medium-sized. Antigen: not known.

The sequence came from an adult with HIV infection. The donor label of this sample is uncertain. Here the sequenced sample was blood, taken during antiretroviral therapy. V and J are TRBV12-3 or TRBV12-4 and TRBJ1-4; no clear D gene. CDR3 bases: TGTGCCAGCAGTCCAAATGAAAAACTGTTTTTT. Translating it yields CASSPNEKLFF.